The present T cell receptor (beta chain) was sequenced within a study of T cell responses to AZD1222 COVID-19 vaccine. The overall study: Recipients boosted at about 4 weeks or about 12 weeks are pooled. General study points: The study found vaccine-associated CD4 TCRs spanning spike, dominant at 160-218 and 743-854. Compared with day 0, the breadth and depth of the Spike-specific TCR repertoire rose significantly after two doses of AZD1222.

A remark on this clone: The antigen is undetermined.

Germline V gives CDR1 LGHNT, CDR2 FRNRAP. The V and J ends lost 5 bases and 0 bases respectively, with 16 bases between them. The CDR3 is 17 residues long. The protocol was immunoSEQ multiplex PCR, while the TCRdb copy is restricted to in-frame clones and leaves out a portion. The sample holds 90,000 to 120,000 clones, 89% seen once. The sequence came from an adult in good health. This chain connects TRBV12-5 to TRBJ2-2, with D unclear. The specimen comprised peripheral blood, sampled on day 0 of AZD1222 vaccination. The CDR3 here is CASGPPVSIANTGELFF. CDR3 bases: TGTGCTAGTGGTCCCCCCGTATCGATCGCGAACACCGGGGAGCTGTTTTTT.